Shown below are 4 T cell receptor beta chains from a single sample sequenced in a study of T cell responses to AZD1222 COVID-19 vaccine. TCRdb keeps only in-frame clones here, not all; method: immunoSEQ multiplex PCR. The table lists about 96,000 clones, 75% to 90% of them singletons, with 26% in the top ten. Sequencing used peripheral blood, obtained on day 0 of AZD1222 vaccination. Source of these receptors: an adult in good health.

This chain connects TRBV3-1 (or the pseudogene TRBV3-2) to TRBJ2-7; 8 bases are shared with TRBD2. CDR1 and CDR2 from the germline V gene are LGHDT and YNNKEL (reference sequence). Losses at the gene ends were 0 bases for V and 7 bases for J; bases not matched to a gene: 8. CDR3 size: 15 residues. The CDR3 nucleotides are TGTGCCAGCAGCCAAGAAGGCGGGGGGACGGGTGAGCAGTACTTC. It encodes CASSQEGGGTGEQYF.

This clone was counted a single time. The chain uses TRBV11-3 and TRBJ2-3; 8 nucleotides line up with TRBD1. From germline, CDR1 is SGHNT and CDR2 YENEEA. V shed 3 bases, J shed 8 bases, and the junction held 4 bases outside the gene matches. The CDR3 runs to 13 residues. The CDR3 sequence is CASSLDRDGTQYF. As DNA, the CDR3 is TGTGCCAGCAGCTTGGACAGGGATGGTACGCAGTATTTT.

The rearrangement links TRBV6-2 or TRBV6-3 to TRBJ2-2, with D perhaps matching TRBD2 (6 bases). V lost 5 bases and J lost 4, with 17 bases in between. This CDR3 has 16 residues. Per germline, CDR1 MNHEY and CDR2 SVGEGT. The DNA of the CDR3 is TGTGCCAGCAGTCAGCTTAGCGGACCTAGCACCGGGGAGCTGTTTTTT. Protein sequence: CASSQLSGPSTGELFF.

The rearrangement links TRBV28 to TRBJ1-5; no clear D gene. This CDR3 region has 15 residues. V was shortened by 3 bases and J by 2 bases, with 11 bases between the two germline ends. Germline CDR1 reads MDHEN; CDR2 reads SYDVKM. The CDR3 DNA reads TGTGCCAGCAGTTTCCGGTGGAGGGGCAATCAGCCCCAGCATTTT. It yields the protein CASSFRWRGNQPQHF.